The 24 T cell receptor beta chains listed next were all sequenced from one sample in a study of patients and donors after allogeneic stem cell transplantation. One entry per CDR3 protein results from TCRdb running MiXCR on the RT-PCR reads. The sample has 410,000 or so distinct CDR3 sequences; 16% are singletons. The sequenced material came from blood, either unsorted or a sorted T cell fraction (not recorded which). The receptors come from a human donor who was either an allogeneic HSCT recipient or a stem cell or donor lymphocyte infusion donor (not recorded which). It is not recorded whose cells these are; they may come from a transplant donor.

This clonotype was picked up many times. The chain carries TRBV24-1 and TRBJ2-2, with 12 bases aligning to TRBD1. Germline loops: CDR1 KGHDR, CDR2 SFDVKD. This CDR3 is built from 17 residues. Trimming took 3 bases from V and 3 from J; bases not matched to a gene: 4. CDR3 amino acids: CATSDRGQGADTGELFF. The CDR3 DNA follows: TGTGCCACCAGTGATAGGGGACAGGGGGCCGACACCGGGGAGCTGTTTTTT.

The chain carries TRBV5-6 and TRBJ2-1, with a possible D match to TRBD2 (5 bases). V lost 1 base and J 6 bases, leaving 17 bases between the germline ends. CDR3 size: 16 residues. CDR1 and CDR2 (germline): SGHDT, YYEEEE. This chain's CDR3 is CASSLRSHTRINEQFF. CDR3 DNA sequence: TGTGCCAGCAGCTTGAGGTCGCATACTAGAATCAATGAGCAGTTCTTC.

V usage is TRBV7-9 and J usage is TRBJ2-6; perhaps D is TRBD1 or TRBD2 (5 bases each). The CDR3 loop spans 16 amino acids. V was clipped by 5 bases and J by 0 bases, with 11 bases between them. Germline CDR1 reads SEHNR; CDR2 reads FQNEAQ (reference sequence). The CDR3 nucleotides read TGTGCCAGCAGCCCTAGTGGGGGCTCTGGGGCCAACGTCCTGACTTTC. It is translated as CASSPSGGSGANVLTF.

In this sample, this clonotype turned up a few times. V usage is TRBV6-5 and J usage is TRBJ2-1; TRBD1 matches 7 bases. Germline V gene sequence: CDR1 MNHEY, CDR2 SVGAGI. The CDR3 loop spans 15 amino acids. With 2 bases clipped from V and 3 bases from J, the junction kept 4 bases outside the gene matches. This CDR3 reads CASSYGRGYYNEQFF. CDR3 DNA: TGTGCCAGCAGTTACGGCAGGGGGTACTACAATGAGCAGTTCTTC.

The sample holds a few counts of this clonotype. This rearrangement joins TRBV2 to TRBJ2-1, with D perhaps matching TRBD2 (5 bases). In germline, CDR1 is SNHLY, CDR2 FYNNEI. V lost 7 bases and J 8 bases, leaving 9 bases between the germline ends. The CDR3 extends over 11 amino acids. The CDR3 here is CASTGRDEQFF. The DNA of the CDR3 is TGTGCCAGCACCGGGCGGGATGAGCAGTTCTTC.

This clonotype was seen just once. The V call is TRBV20-1, the J call TRBJ1-3; D gene uncertain. Trimming took off 3 bases at V and 4 bases at J, with 10 bases between the two ends. Germline CDR1 DFQATT, CDR2 SNEGSKA (reference sequence). The CDR3 consists of 13 residues. The CDR3 sequence is CSARQSAGNTIYF. The CDR3 DNA is TGCAGTGCTAGGCAATCAGCGGGAAACACCATATATTTT.

The V call is TRBV10-3, the J call TRBJ1-1; 7 bases match TRBD1. Germline trimming cut 6 bases from V and 3 bases from J; bases unmatched to any gene: 7. This CDR3 comprises 14 residues. CDR1 and CDR2 (germline): ENHRY, SYGVKD. DNA for the CDR3: TGTGCCATCAGGGTGACAGGGAGGGACACTGAAGCTTTCTTT. Its translation: CAIRVTGRDTEAFF.

The rearrangement links TRBV4-3 to TRBJ2-7; the D call may be TRBD1 or TRBD2 (6 bases each). The V gene lost 2 bases and the J gene lost 3 bases, with 17 bases spanning the gap. From germline, CDR1 is LGHNA and CDR2 YSLEER. The CDR3 is 16 amino acids. The CDR3 protein is CASSQLYRAGSYEQYF. As DNA, the CDR3 is TGCGCCAGCAGCCAACTATACAGGGCGGGGAGCTACGAGCAGTACTTC.

This sequence joins TRBV6-5 and TRBJ2-3; D unclear. Trimming stripped 0 bases from V and 2 bases from J, with 6 bases between. CDR1 is MNHEY and CDR2 is SVGAGI in the germline V gene. The CDR3 covers 14 residues. Here the CDR3 reads CASSYSANTDTQYF. The CDR3 coding sequence is TGTGCCAGCAGTTACTCAGCCAACACAGATACGCAGTATTTT.

The sample holds a few counts of this clonotype. CDR3 residues: CASSPLHSLLLTDTQYF. In nucleotides, the CDR3 is TGTGCCAGCTCACCACTGCACAGCCTTCTTCTCACAGATACGCAGTATTTT. The chain carries TRBV18 and TRBJ2-3; D is uncertain. Looked up from germline, CDR1 is KGHSH and CDR2 is LQKENI. Trimming removed 1 base at V and 2 bases at J, with 16 bases between. The CDR3 covers 17 residues.

This clonotype was counted between two and nine times. The chain recombines TRBV27 with TRBJ2-1; 10 bases match TRBD2. Looked up from germline, CDR1 is MNHEY and CDR2 is SMNVEV (reference sequence). The CDR3 loop spans 19 amino acids. The V gene end was trimmed by 3 bases and the J gene end by 1 base; junction bases not matched to a gene: 12. The CDR3 nucleotides are TGTGCCAGCAGTTTTTCCCCCTTGGGACTAGCGCCATCCTACAATGAGCAGTTCTTC. Protein sequence: CASSFSPLGLAPSYNEQFF.

There are many counts of this clonotype. V and J are TRBV4-1 and TRBJ2-2; no definite D call. The CDR3 length is 16 residues. CDR1 and CDR2 (germline): MGHRA, YSYEKL. Trimming stripped 1 base from V and 2 bases from J, with 11 bases between. CDR3 DNA sequence: TGCGCCAGCAGCCAAGCTGGCCAGCCTAACACCGGGGAGCTGTTTTTT. Translation: CASSQAGQPNTGELFF.

This chain's CDR3 is CASSFRRGMTGELFF. DNA for the CDR3: TGTGCCAGCAGTTTTCGAAGGGGAATGACCGGGGAGCTGTTTTTT. The chain combines TRBV12-3 or TRBV12-4 with TRBJ2-2; TRBD1 might be the D (5 bases). Deletions cut 3 bases from V and 5 bases from J, with 13 bases between. The CDR3 spans 15 residues.

This clonotype was observed at least ten times. The chain employs TRBV29-1 and TRBJ2-1; 12 bases are a match to TRBD2. The length of the CDR3 is 15 residues. J gave up 5 bases and V 4 bases, and 6 bases lay outside the gene matches. Per germline, CDR1 SQVTM and CDR2 ANQGSEA. The CDR3 reads CSVGKRLAGDNEQFF. The CDR3 region has the DNA TGCAGCGTTGGAAAAAGACTAGCGGGGGACAATGAGCAGTTCTTC.

V usage is TRBV6-5 and J usage is TRBJ1-6; D ambiguous. Germline-derived CDR1 and CDR2 are MNHEY and SVGAGI. V dropped 0 bases and J dropped 4 bases, with 16 bases sitting between them. The CDR3 extends over 18 amino acids. This CDR3 is CASSYSITRWPYNSPLHF. The CDR3 region has the DNA TGTGCCAGCAGTTACTCGATAACACGTTGGCCGTATAATTCACCCCTCCACTTT.

The gene calls are TRBV7-9 and TRBJ1-1; the match to TRBD1 covers 12 bases. Germline V gene lookup returns CDR1 SEHNR and CDR2 FQNEAQ (reference sequence). This CDR3 region has 16 residues. V lost 1 base to trimming and J lost 5 bases; unmatched junction nucleotides: 5. CDR3 sequence: CASSLGGQGAGTEAFF. The CDR3 nucleotides read TGTGCCAGCAGCTTAGGGGGACAGGGGGCGGGAACTGAAGCTTTCTTT.

The J gene is TRBJ2-5, the V gene TRBV6-1; possible D gene TRBD1, 6 bases. CDR1 is MNHNS and CDR2 is SASEGT in the germline V gene. With 6 bases removed from V and 4 bases from J, the gap between germline ends came to 18 bases. This CDR3 comprises 15 residues. CDR3 bases: TGTGCCAGCAGGCTTGGGACACCTCCAGGAGAGACCCAGTACTTC. This encodes CASRLGTPPGETQYF.

Only a few counts were recorded for this clonotype. The J gene is TRBJ2-1, the V gene TRBV5-1; D gene ambiguous. Germline lookup yields CDR1 SGHRS and CDR2 YFSETQ. Trimming pared 4 bases from V and 4 bases from J, leaving 9 bases between. The CDR3 has 13 amino acids. For the CDR3, the DNA is TGCGCCAGCAGCCTGACGGTTTACAATGAGCAGTTCTTC. It encodes CASSLTVYNEQFF.

This chain uses TRBV7-9 with TRBJ2-3; 7 nucleotides agree with TRBD1. The V and J ends lost 5 bases and 10 bases, in that order; junction bases with no gene match: 6. CDR3 size: 12 residues. Per the germline V gene, CDR1 is SEHNR and CDR2 is FQNEAQ (reference sequence). The CDR3 DNA is TGTGCCAGCAGCGACAGGGATTTCCCGCAGTATTTT. Translating it yields CASSDRDFPQYF.

This clonotype was recorded at least ten times. This CDR3 is CASSTGGLNTGELFF. CDR3 coding DNA: TGCGCCAGCAGCACCGGGGGATTGAACACCGGGGAGCTGTTTTTT. This rearrangement joins TRBV5-1 to TRBJ2-2, with TRBD2 as a possible D gene (6 bases). Germline CDR1 SGHRS, CDR2 YFSETQ. CDR3 length equals 15 residues. V lost 4 bases and J 1 base, leaving 11 bases between the germline ends.

CDR3 sequence (DNA): TGTGCCAGCAATTTTGGGCCGGGGGACTATGGCTACACCTTC. Translation gives CASNFGPGDYGYTF. The genes are TRBV6-1 and TRBJ1-2, with a possible D match to TRBD1 (5 bases). V lost 7 bases to trimming and J lost 3 bases, with 15 bases between them. Germline V gives CDR1 MNHNS, CDR2 SASEGT. This CDR3 comprises 14 residues.

This clonotype was seen a few times. This sequence joins TRBV2 and TRBJ2-7, with 12 bases fitting TRBD1. The ends lost 1 base at V and 4 bases at J; junction bases unmatched: 5. The CDR3 sequence is 16 residues long. Germline values: CDR1 SNHLY, CDR2 FYNNEI. The CDR3 region is CASSEVGQGATYEQYF. The CDR3 nucleotides are TGTGCCAGCAGTGAAGTGGGACAGGGGGCGACATACGAGCAGTACTTC.

This clonotype appeared many times. The chain combines TRBV12-3 or TRBV12-4 with TRBJ2-3, with TRBD2 matching 13 bases. The CDR3 consists of 16 residues. The V and J ends lost 1 base and 6 bases, in that order; junction bases with no gene match: 4. The DNA of the CDR3 is TGTGCCAGCAGTTTAGATGGGACTAGCGGGGTTGATACGCAGTATTTT. Translated: CASSLDGTSGVDTQYF.

This rearrangement joins TRBV4-1 to TRBJ2-2; D might be TRBD2 (5 bases). This CDR3 has 19 residues. CDR1 MGHRA and CDR2 YSYEKL come from the germline V gene. V lost 1 base and J lost 4, with 22 bases in between. The CDR3 region has the DNA TGCGCCAGCAGCCAAGTGGGTTTGGGGAGCCGCGTGGTCACCGGGGAGCTGTTTTTT. Residues: CASSQVGLGSRVVTGELFF.